One and the same sample provided the 8 T cell receptor beta chains below, sequenced in a study of cytomegalovirus exposure and HLA in healthy donors. With 60 Vbeta and 13 Jbeta primers, the PCR was carried out. The table came from immunoSEQ multiplex PCR; TCRdb's copy has only in-frame clones and leaves some out. The sample lists 100,000 or so clones, roughly 15% seen once, with over 0.8% in the top ten. Sequencing used PBMCs. All receptors derive from a female donor in good health and CMV-seronegative.

This clone has only a few counts. The rearrangement uses TRBV9 and TRBJ1-2, with D possibly being TRBD1 (6 bases). The CDR3 length is 16 residues. Trimming removed 6 bases from V and 4 bases from J, with 22 bases in between. CDR1 is SGDLS and CDR2 is YYNGEE in the germline V gene. The CDR3 nucleotides read TGTGCCAGCACTCAGGACAGTAGTACCTCAAGCTATGGCTACACCTTC. Amino acid sequence: CASTQDSSTSSYGYTF.

This clone was seen a handful of times. The V gene is TRBV20-1, the J gene TRBJ2-1; maybe TRBD2 (6 bases). This CDR3 spans 11 amino acids. The V gene's germline CDR1 is DFQATT and CDR2 SNEGSKA (reference sequence). Deletions cut 3 bases from V and 7 bases from J, with 7 bases between. For the CDR3, the DNA is TGCAGTGCTAGTAGCGGAAATGAGCAGTTCTTC. Translating it yields CSASSGNEQFF.

In its sample, this clone was seen a few times. The V gene is TRBV18, the J gene TRBJ1-1; D call uncertain. CDR1 is KGHSH, CDR2 LQKENI, per germline. V lost 3 bases, J lost 0 bases, and 5 bases lay in between. This CDR3 is built from 13 residues. The CDR3 DNA reads TGTGCCAGCTCACCTGACATGAACACTGAAGCTTTCTTT. Translating gives CASSPDMNTEAFF.

This clone was recorded a few times. The chain has TRBV30 and TRBJ2-7; D might be TRBD2 (6 bases). This CDR3 is built from 14 residues. Trimming took off 3 bases at V and 6 bases at J, with 18 bases between the two ends. Germline assignment: CDR1 GTSNPN and CDR2 SVGIG (reference sequence). The CDR3 sequence: CAWRRRRAGSEQYF. The CDR3 DNA follows: TGTGCCTGGAGGCGCCGCCGGGCGGGGTCCGAGCAGTACTTC.

The chain uses TRBV27 and TRBJ2-3; 10 positions agree with TRBD2. Trimming took 6 bases from V and 1 from J; bases not matched to a gene: 4. This CDR3 spans 15 amino acids. In germline, CDR1 is MNHEY, CDR2 SMNVEV (reference sequence). The CDR3 sequence is CASRSSGSGTDTQYF. CDR3 DNA sequence: TGTGCCAGCAGGTCTAGCGGGAGTGGCACAGATACGCAGTATTTT.

This clone appeared a few times. V and J are TRBV5-1 and TRBJ2-5; 11 bases are shared with TRBD2. CDR1 is SGHRS and CDR2 is YFSETQ in the germline V gene. Trimming removed 3 bases from V and 3 bases from J; junction bases left unmatched: 1. The length of the CDR3 is 14 residues. The CDR3 nucleotides read TGCGCCAGCAGCTGGGGACTAGCGGAAGAGACCCAGTACTTC. It specifies CASSWGLAEETQYF.

The chain combines TRBV11-2 with TRBJ2-7; TRBD1 matches 11 bases. The CDR3 loop spans 19 amino acids. CDR1 and CDR2 from the germline V gene are SGHAT and FQNNGV. The trim removed 1 base at V and 1 base at J, leaving 12 bases unmatched. CDR3 sequence reads: CASSLGWGQGGGRSYEQYF. The CDR3 region has the DNA TGTGCCAGCAGCTTAGGCTGGGGACAGGGGGGTGGCCGGTCCTACGAGCAGTACTTC.

This chain links TRBV7-8 with TRBJ1-2; D not resolved. The CDR3 extends over 12 amino acids. Germline V gene lookup returns CDR1 SGHVS and CDR2 FQNEAQ. V was cut by 1 base and J by 7 bases, with 7 bases left in between. Here the CDR3 DNA reads TGTGCCAGCAGCTTAGGTGAGGCTGGCTACACCTTC. Its translation is CASSLGEAGYTF.